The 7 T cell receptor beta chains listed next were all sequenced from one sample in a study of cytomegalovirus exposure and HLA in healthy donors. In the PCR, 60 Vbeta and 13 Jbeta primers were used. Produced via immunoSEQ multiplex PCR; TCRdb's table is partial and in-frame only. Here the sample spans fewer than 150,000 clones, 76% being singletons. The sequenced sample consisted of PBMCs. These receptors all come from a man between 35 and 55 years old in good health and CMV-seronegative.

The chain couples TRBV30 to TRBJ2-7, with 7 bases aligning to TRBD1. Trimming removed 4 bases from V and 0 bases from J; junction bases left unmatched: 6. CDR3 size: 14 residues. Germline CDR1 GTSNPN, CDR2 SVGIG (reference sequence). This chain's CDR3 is CAWTGRDSSYEQYF. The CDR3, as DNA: TGTGCCTGGACCGGCCGGGACAGCTCCTACGAGCAGTACTTC.

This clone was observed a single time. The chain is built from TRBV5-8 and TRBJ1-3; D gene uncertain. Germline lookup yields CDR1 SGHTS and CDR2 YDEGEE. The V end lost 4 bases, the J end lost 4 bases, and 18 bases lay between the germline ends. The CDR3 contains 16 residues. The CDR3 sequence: CASSGRRSRGGNTIYF. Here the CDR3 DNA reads TGTGCCAGCAGCGGGCGACGGAGCCGAGGGGGAAACACCATATATTTT.

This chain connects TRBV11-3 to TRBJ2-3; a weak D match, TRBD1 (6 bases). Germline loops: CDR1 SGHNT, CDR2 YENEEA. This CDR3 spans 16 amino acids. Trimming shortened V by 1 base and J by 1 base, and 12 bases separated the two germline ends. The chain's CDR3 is CASSLGQGIGTDTQYF. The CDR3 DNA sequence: TGTGCCAGCAGCTTAGGGCAGGGGATCGGCACAGATACGCAGTATTTT.

The CDR3 protein is CAISETGLGETQYF. CDR3 bases: TGTGCCATCAGTGAGACAGGGCTAGGAGAGACCCAGTACTTC. The chain joins TRBV10-3 to TRBJ2-5; TRBD1 is a possible D gene (6 bases). There are 14 residues in the CDR3. Per germline, CDR1 ENHRY and CDR2 SYGVKD. V lost 2 bases and J lost 4, with 11 bases in between.

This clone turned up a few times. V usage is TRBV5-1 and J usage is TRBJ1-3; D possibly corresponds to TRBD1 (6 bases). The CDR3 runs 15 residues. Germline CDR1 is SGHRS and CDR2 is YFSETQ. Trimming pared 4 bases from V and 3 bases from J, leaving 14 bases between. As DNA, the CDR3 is TGCGCCAGCAGCCCCCCAGGGGTAGGTGGAAACACCATATATTTT. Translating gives CASSPPGVGGNTIYF. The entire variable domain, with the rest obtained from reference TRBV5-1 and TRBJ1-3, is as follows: KAGVTQTPRYLIKTRGQQVTLSCSPISGHRSVSWYQQTPGQGLQFLFEYFSETQRNKGNFPGRFSGRQFSNSRSEMNVSTLELGDSALYLCASSPPGVGGNTIYFGEGSWLTVV.

This chain's CDR3 is CASSLGGGKQYQPQHF. The DNA for the CDR3 is TGTGCCAGCAGCTTGGGAGGCGGCAAACAATATCAGCCCCAGCATTTT. J is TRBJ1-5 and V is TRBV5-6; D is ambiguous. CDR3 length: 16 residues. V was trimmed by 0 bases and J by 5 bases, leaving 15 bases between them. CDR1 and CDR2 from the germline V gene are SGHDT and YYEEEE.

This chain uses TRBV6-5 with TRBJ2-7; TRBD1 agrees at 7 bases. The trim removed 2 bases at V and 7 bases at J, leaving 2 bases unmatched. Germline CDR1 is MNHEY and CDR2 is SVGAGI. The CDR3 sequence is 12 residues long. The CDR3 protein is CASSYPTGEQYF. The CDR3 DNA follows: TGTGCCAGCAGTTACCCGACAGGGGAGCAGTACTTC.